This TCR beta chain was identified during a study of synovial regulatory T cells in juvenile arthritis. Germline V gene sequence: CDR1 MNHGY, CDR2 SVAAGI. The CDR3 extends over 17 amino acids. No DNA sequence was recorded. The data were produced by immunoSEQ multiplex PCR, yet TCRdb's version contains in-frame clones alone and is incomplete. The ten top clones account for approximately 0.66%, within a sample of approximately 9,600 clones. Sequencing was carried out using Treg cells from blood. This sample's subset: remaining (HLA-DR-negative) circulating blood Treg cells. The source of this sequence is a donor under 30 with juvenile idiopathic arthritis. J is TRBJ2-7 and V is TRBV6-9; no DNA is available, so the TRBD2 call from TCRdb remains unchecked. CDR3: CASSSLKRVGFKDEQYF.